These 8 T cell receptor beta chains were all obtained from the same sample, sequenced in a study of cytomegalovirus exposure and HLA in healthy donors (dated 2017 in TCRdb). Library prep was done by the immunoSEQ multiplex PCR assay. The multiplex PCR relied on a mix of 60 forward primers for TCR Vbeta segments and 13 reverse primers for TCR Jbeta segments. In its TCRdb copy, this immuneACCESS table keeps in-frame sequences only and misses some clones. Where compared with another copy, unresolved V genes explain less than half of these, and the others have no known cause. This sample's clone table shows about 140,000 clones. Of the sample, approximately 2% falls within the top ten clones. Source material: PBMCs. The receptors here all came from a woman between 18 and 29 years old in good health and CMV-seronegative.

The rearrangement uses TRBV7-9 and TRBJ2-2; TRBD2 aligns across 7 bases. J gave up 2 bases and V 4 bases, and 4 bases lay outside the gene matches. Germline values: CDR1 SEHNR, CDR2 FQNEAQ (reference sequence). This CDR3 is built from 15 residues. The DNA for the CDR3 is TGTGCCAGCAGCTCCCTAGCGGATAACACCGGGGAGCTGTTTTTT. It translates to CASSSLADNTGELFF. The variable domain in full, completed from reference TRBV7-9 and TRBJ2-2, reads DTGVSQNPRHKITKRGQNVTFRCDPISEHNRLYWYRQTLGQGPEFLTYFQNEAQLEKSRLLSDRFSAERPKGSFSTLEIQRTEQGDSAMYLCASSSLADNTGELFFGEGSRLTVL.

The V and J genes are TRBV7-9 and TRBJ1-3; 7 bases fit TRBD1. The CDR3 is made up of 16 amino acids. V dropped 5 bases and J dropped 3; count of bases not matched to a gene: 10. Germline loops: CDR1 SEHNR, CDR2 FQNEAQ (reference sequence). Here the CDR3 reads CASSARRGALGNTIYF. The CDR3 DNA reads as TGTGCCAGCAGCGCTCGCAGGGGGGCGCTTGGAAACACCATATATTTT.

The chain joins TRBV13 to TRBJ1-1, with 7 bases lining up with TRBD1. Germline values: CDR1 PRHDT, CDR2 FYEKMQ (reference sequence). V lost 5 bases to trimming and J lost 1 base; unmatched junction nucleotides: 7. The CDR3 consists of 15 residues. DNA for the CDR3: TGTGCCAGCAGCGCAACCGGGACAGCGAACACTGAAGCTTTCTTT. Amino acids: CASSATGTANTEAFF.

As concerns this clone: Other DNA sequences in the sample encode the same CDR3. This chain uses TRBV27 with TRBJ2-3, with 7 bases that match TRBD1. Trimming at V came to 2 bases and at J to 4 bases, leaving 0 bases not matched to a gene. CDR3 length equals 13 residues. Germline-derived CDR1 and CDR2 are MNHEY and SMNVEV (reference sequence). The CDR3 region has the DNA TGTGCCAGCAGTTTACAGGGGGCAGATACGCAGTATTTT. It yields the protein CASSLQGADTQYF.

The chain links TRBV27 to TRBJ1-5, with D possibly TRBD1 on 6 matching bases. Germline V lookup: CDR1 MNHEY, CDR2 SMNVEV (reference sequence). The CDR3 has 14 residues. The V and J ends lost 5 bases and 3 bases respectively, with 11 bases between them. The CDR3 region has the DNA TGTGCCAGCAGTCCACAGGGTCCCAATCAGCCCCAGCATTTT. Translating gives CASSPQGPNQPQHF.

The J gene is TRBJ1-2, the V gene TRBV30; 8 bases are a match to TRBD1. V shed 2 bases and J 6 bases; nucleotides not matched to a gene: 8. The germline V gene has CDR1 GTSNPN and CDR2 SVGIG (reference sequence). The CDR3 is made up of 14 amino acids. The CDR3 here is CAWSLGRGRDGYTF. CDR3 coding DNA: TGTGCCTGGAGTCTAGGCAGGGGGCGCGATGGCTACACCTTC.

The chain recombines TRBV6-5 with TRBJ1-2; maybe TRBD1 (5 bases). CDR3 length: 13 amino acids. V lost 5 bases to trimming and J lost 5 bases, with 12 bases between them. Per germline, CDR1 MNHEY and CDR2 SVGAGI. The CDR3: CASSLRVEYGYTF. The DNA of the CDR3 is TGTGCCAGCAGTCTCAGGGTCGAGTATGGCTACACCTTC.

J is TRBJ2-7 and V is TRBV6-1; 9 bases line up with TRBD2. The CDR3 has 13 residues. The V gene end was trimmed by 8 bases and the J gene end by 4 bases; junction bases not matched to a gene: 6. The germline V gene has CDR1 MNHNS and CDR2 SASEGT. Written as DNA, the CDR3 is TGTGCCAGCCGCCTAGCGGGACTATACGAGCAGTACGTC. Translated, it gives CASRLAGLYEQYV.